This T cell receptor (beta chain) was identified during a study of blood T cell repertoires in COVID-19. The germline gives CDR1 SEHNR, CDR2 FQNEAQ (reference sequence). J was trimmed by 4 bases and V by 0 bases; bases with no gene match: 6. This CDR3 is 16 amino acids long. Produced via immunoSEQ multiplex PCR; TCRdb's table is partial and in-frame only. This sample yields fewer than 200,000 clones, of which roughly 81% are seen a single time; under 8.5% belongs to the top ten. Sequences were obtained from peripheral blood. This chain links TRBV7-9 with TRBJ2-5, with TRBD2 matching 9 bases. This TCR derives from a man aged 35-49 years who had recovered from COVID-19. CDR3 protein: CASSLALAGSAETQYF. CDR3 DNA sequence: TGTGCCAGCAGCTTAGCTCTAGCGGGATCCGCAGAGACCCAGTACTTC.